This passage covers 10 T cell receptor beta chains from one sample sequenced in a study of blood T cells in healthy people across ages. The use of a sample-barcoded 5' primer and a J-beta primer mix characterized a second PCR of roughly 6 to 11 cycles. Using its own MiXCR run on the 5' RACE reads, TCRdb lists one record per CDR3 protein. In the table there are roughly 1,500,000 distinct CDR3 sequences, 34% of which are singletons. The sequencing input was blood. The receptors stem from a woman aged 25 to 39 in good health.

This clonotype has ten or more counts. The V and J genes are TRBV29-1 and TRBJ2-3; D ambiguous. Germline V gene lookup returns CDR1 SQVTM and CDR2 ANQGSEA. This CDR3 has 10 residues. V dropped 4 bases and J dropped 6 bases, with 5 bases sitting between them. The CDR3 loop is CSVGEDTQYF. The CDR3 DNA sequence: TGCAGCGTTGGAGAGGATACGCAGTATTTT.

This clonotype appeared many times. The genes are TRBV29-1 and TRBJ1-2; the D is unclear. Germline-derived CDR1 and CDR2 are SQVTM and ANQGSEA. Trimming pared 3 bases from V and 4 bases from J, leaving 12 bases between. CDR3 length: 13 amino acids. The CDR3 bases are TGCAGCGTTGAGCCTTTTACCGGCTATGGCTACACCTTC. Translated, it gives CSVEPFTGYGYTF.

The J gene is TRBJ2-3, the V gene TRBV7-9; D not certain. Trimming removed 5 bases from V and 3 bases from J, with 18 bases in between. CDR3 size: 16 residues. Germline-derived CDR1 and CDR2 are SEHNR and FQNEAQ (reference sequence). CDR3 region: CASSPRARSVTDTQYF. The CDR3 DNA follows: TGTGCCAGCAGCCCTCGGGCCCGGTCAGTGACAGATACGCAGTATTTT.

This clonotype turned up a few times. The CDR3 loop reads CASSYRLAGGDTDTQYF. CDR3 bases: TGTGCCAGCAGCTATAGACTAGCGGGGGGTGACACAGATACGCAGTATTTT. The chain couples TRBV28 to TRBJ2-3, with 13 bases that match TRBD2. J gave up 2 bases and V 6 bases, and 8 bases lay outside the gene matches. Looked up from germline, CDR1 is MDHEN and CDR2 is SYDVKM. There are 17 residues in the CDR3. Full variable domain (rest looked up from reference TRBV28 and TRBJ2-3): DVKVTQSSRYLVKRTGEKVFLECVQDMDHENMFWYRQDPGLGLRLIYFSYDVKMKEKGDIPEGYSVSREKKERFSLILESASTNQTSMYLCASSYRLAGGDTDTQYFGPGTRLTVL.

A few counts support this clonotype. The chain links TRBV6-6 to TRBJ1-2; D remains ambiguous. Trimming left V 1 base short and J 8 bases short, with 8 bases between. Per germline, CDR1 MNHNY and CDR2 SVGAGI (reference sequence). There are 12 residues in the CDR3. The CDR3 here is CASSYYGSGYTF. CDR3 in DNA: TGTGCCAGCAGTTACTACGGATCGGGCTACACCTTC.

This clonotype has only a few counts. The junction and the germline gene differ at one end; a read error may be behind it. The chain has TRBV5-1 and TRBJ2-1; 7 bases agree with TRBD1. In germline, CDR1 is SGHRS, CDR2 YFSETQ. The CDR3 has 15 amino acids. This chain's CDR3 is CASRLVGGAGNEQFF. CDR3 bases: TGCGCCAGCAGATTGGTAGGGGGCGCGGGCAATGAGCAGTTCTTC.

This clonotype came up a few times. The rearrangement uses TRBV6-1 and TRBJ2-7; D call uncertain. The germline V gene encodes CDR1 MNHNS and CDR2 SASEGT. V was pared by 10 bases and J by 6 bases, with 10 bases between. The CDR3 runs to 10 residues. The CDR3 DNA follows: TGTGCCATCGGACCCGCCGAGCAGTACTTC. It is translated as CAIGPAEQYF.

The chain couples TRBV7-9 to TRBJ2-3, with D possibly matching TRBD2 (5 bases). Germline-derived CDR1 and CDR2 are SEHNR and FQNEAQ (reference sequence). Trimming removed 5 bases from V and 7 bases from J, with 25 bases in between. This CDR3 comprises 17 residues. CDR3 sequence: CASSPQAARTPAYTQYF. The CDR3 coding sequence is TGTGCCAGCAGCCCCCAGGCGGCGCGGACTCCTGCTTATACGCAGTATTTT.

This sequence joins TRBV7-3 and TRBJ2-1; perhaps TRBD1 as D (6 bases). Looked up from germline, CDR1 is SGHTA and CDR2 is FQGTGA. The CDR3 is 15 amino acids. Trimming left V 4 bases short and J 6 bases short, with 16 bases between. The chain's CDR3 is CASSSSAQGPNEQFF. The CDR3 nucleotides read TGTGCCAGCAGCTCATCCGCACAGGGACCCAATGAGCAGTTCTTC.

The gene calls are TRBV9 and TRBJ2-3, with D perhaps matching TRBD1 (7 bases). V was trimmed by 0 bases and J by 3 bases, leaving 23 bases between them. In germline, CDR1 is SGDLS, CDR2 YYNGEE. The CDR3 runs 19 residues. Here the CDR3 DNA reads TGTGCCAGCAGCGTAGGTCTGGTGGGACAGTGGAGGGTTACAGATACGCAGTATTTT. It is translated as CASSVGLVGQWRVTDTQYF.